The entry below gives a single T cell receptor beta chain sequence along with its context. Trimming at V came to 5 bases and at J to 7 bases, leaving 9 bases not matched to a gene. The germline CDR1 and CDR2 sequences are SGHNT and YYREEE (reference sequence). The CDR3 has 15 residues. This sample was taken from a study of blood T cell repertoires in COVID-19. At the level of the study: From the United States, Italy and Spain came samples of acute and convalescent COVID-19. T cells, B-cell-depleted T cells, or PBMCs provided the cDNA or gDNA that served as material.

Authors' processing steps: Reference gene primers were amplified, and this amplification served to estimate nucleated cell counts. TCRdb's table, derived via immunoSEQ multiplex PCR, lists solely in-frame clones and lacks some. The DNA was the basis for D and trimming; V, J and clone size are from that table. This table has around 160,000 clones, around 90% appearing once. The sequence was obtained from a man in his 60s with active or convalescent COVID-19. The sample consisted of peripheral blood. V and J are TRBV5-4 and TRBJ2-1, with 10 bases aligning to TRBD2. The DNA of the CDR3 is TGTGCCAGCAGGTCCGCTAGCGGGAGCCGGAATGAGCAGTTCTTC. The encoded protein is CASRSASGSRNEQFF.